This T cell receptor (beta chain) was documented in a study of response to subunit inactivated influenza vaccine. TCRdb ran MiXCR on the RT-PCR reads and lists one entry per CDR3 protein. The repertoire holds about 500,000 distinct CDR3 sequences, about 15% seen once, with approximately 3% in the top ten. This clonotype was found a few times. This specimen was CD4+ T cells sorted from PBMCs, taken roughly 24 months after vaccination. This TCR was recovered from a man aged 50-75 years who received an inactivated influenza vaccine.

The CDR3 loop reads CASSWLAGARRRIGTEAFF. DNA for the CDR3: TGTGCCAGCAGTTGGCTCGCGGGAGCCCGCAGGAGGATTGGCACTGAAGCTTTCTTT. The chain couples TRBV6-5 to TRBJ1-1; D is ambiguous. The CDR3 length is 19 residues. V was cut by 4 bases and J by 4 bases, with 28 bases left in between. Germline V gene sequence: CDR1 MNHEY, CDR2 SVGAGI.